This T cell receptor beta chain was identified during a study of cytomegalovirus exposure and HLA in healthy donors. For the study at large: Earlier, some 180 million T cells were analyzed, and 90 million to 120 million unique TCR beta sequences were found among them.

This clone came up a few times. What it binds is not known. Whole-study findings and limits: One variant, a missense change in DCLRE1C, was linked in a later analysis to TCR beta V- and J-gene trimming.

Looked up from germline, CDR1 is MNHEY and CDR2 is SVGAGI. The CDR3 has 15 amino acids. The V gene lost 8 bases and the J gene lost 6 bases, with 20 bases spanning the gap. A multiplex PCR was run with 60 Vbeta primers and 13 Jbeta primers. Clones were read by immunoSEQ multiplex PCR, and TCRdb kept only the in-frame ones, dropping some. The top ten clones hold approximately 2.2% of a sample with approximately 170,000 clones, roughly 80% of them seen once. The chain employs TRBV6-5 and TRBJ1-5; D uncertain. Sequencing was done on a sample of PBMCs. This clonotype was obtained from a male donor in good health and CMV-seronegative. CDR3 in amino acids: CASGVLPLGGQPQHF. The CDR3 DNA follows: TGTGCCAGCGGAGTCCTCCCCCTCGGCGGTCAGCCCCAGCATTTT.